Presented here are 32 T cell receptor beta chains from one specimen sequenced in a study of T cell changes during pregnancy in multiple sclerosis. This table comes from immunoSEQ multiplex PCR, and its TCRdb copy is limited to in-frame clones, with some not included. The data hold fewer than 90,000 clones, with 94% observed a single time. The sequencing used peripheral blood, collected after pregnancy. All receptors come from a female donor in good health, enrolled as a control in a pregnancy study.

The chain has TRBV5-1 and TRBJ1-4; 12 bases match TRBD1. Per germline, CDR1 SGHRS and CDR2 YFSETQ. This CDR3 contains 17 residues. The junction had 11 bases not matched to a gene; V was cut back by 3 bases and J by 8 bases. The CDR3 loop reads CASSYAVGGTGGEKLFF. CDR3 sequence (DNA): TGCGCCAGCAGCTATGCCGTTGGGGGGACAGGGGGCGAAAAACTGTTTTTT.

The rearrangement joins TRBV19 to TRBJ2-1, with TRBD2 matching 13 bases. Trimming at V came to 3 bases and at J to 9 bases, leaving 8 bases not matched to a gene. Germline-derived CDR1 and CDR2 are LNHDA and SQIVND (reference sequence). CDR3 size: 16 residues. The CDR3 DNA reads TGTGCCAGTAGTATCCGGACTAGCGGGAGTTTCCCTGAGCAGTTCTTC. It translates to CASSIRTSGSFPEQFF.

The chain uses TRBV10-3 and TRBJ2-5, with 7 bases lining up with TRBD1. Per the germline V gene, CDR1 is ENHRY and CDR2 is SYGVKD. The junction had 1 base not matched to a gene; V was cut back by 7 bases and J by 2 bases. This CDR3 spans 12 amino acids. The CDR3 loop is CAIKGQQETQYF. The CDR3 coding sequence is TGTGCCATCAAGGGACAGCAAGAGACCCAGTACTTC.

V and J are TRBV6-1 and TRBJ2-7, with 8 bases matching TRBD2. CDR1 is MNHNS, CDR2 SASEGT, per germline. Unmatched junction bases numbered 5, after V lost 4 bases and J lost 0 bases. The CDR3 consists of 15 residues. CDR3 amino acids: CASSVLSGNSYEQYF. The CDR3 DNA reads TGTGCCAGCAGTGTACTTAGCGGGAACTCCTACGAGCAGTACTTC.

There are a few counts of this clone. This chain joins TRBV27 and TRBJ2-7; 8 bases map to TRBD1. CDR3 length equals 15 residues. The V gene's germline CDR1 is MNHEY and CDR2 SMNVEV (reference sequence). V lost 5 bases, J lost 5 bases, and 11 bases stayed unmatched. The CDR3: CASSRIRQGPNEQYF. CDR3 nucleotide sequence: TGTGCCAGCAGTCGAATCCGACAGGGGCCTAACGAGCAGTACTTC.

The CDR3 DNA sequence: TGTGCCAGCAGCCCCAGAGCGGGAGTTCCCGCCGAGCAGTACTTC. This codes for CASSPRAGVPAEQYF. The chain carries TRBV9 and TRBJ2-7; 8 positions match TRBD2. The J segment lost 6 bases and the V segment lost 4 bases, leaving 12 bases of the junction unmatched. In germline, CDR1 is SGDLS, CDR2 YYNGEE. CDR3 size: 15 residues.

This clone was detected once. The V and J genes are TRBV4-1 and TRBJ2-3, with a tentative D call TRBD2 (5 bases). Trimming removed 5 bases at V and 7 bases at J, with 16 bases between. The length of the CDR3 is 14 residues. Germline V CDR1 and CDR2: MGHRA, YSYEKL. Here the CDR3 DNA reads TGCGCCAGCAGCTCAAGCCTCCGGGAATATACGCAGTATTTT. It specifies CASSSSLREYTQYF.

This rearrangement joins TRBV6-5 to TRBJ1-5; TRBD1 aligns across 9 bases. Germline-derived CDR1 and CDR2 are MNHEY and SVGAGI. The junction had 4 bases not matched to a gene; V was cut back by 2 bases and J by 5 bases. The CDR3 runs to 15 residues. The CDR3 nucleotides are TGTGCCAGCAGTTACGACGGGACAGGGCATCAGCCCCAGCATTTT. It is translated as CASSYDGTGHQPQHF.

The V call is TRBV19, the J call TRBJ1-4; 8 nucleotides match TRBD1. The CDR3 runs 12 residues. J lost 14 bases, V lost 6 bases, and 8 bases had no gene match. CDR1 and CDR2 from the germline V gene are LNHDA and SQIVND (reference sequence). CDR3 loop: CASRPDRGGLFF. The CDR3 DNA follows: TGTGCCAGTAGACCTGACAGGGGAGGTCTGTTTTTT.

V gene TRBV29-1 combines with J gene TRBJ2-3; 10 nucleotides align to TRBD1. Germline V gives CDR1 SQVTM, CDR2 ANQGSEA. This CDR3 spans 15 amino acids. Trimming cost V 6 bases and J 5 bases; bases outside gene matches: 11. The CDR3 is CSVQGQGSPKDTQYF. The CDR3 nucleotides are TGCAGCGTCCAGGGACAGGGGTCACCAAAAGATACGCAGTATTTT.

V is TRBV5-1 and J is TRBJ1-1; D is undetermined. The ends were cut back, 4 bases at V and 3 bases at J, with 13 bases in the middle. Germline V gene data show CDR1 as SGHRS and CDR2 as YFSETQ. The CDR3 sequence is 14 residues long. CDR3 residues: CASSLPRRDTEAFF. In DNA form, the CDR3 reads TGCGCCAGCAGCCTTCCCCGGAGGGACACTGAAGCTTTCTTT.

The rearrangement joins TRBV29-1 to TRBJ2-7; D may be TRBD1 (6 bases). Per the germline V gene, CDR1 is SQVTM and CDR2 is ANQGSEA. V lost 3 bases and J lost 1, with 13 bases in between. The CDR3 is 14 amino acids. The CDR3 nucleotides are TGCAGCGTTGAGTTCTGGGGGACATCCTACGAGCAGTACTTC. Translation: CSVEFWGTSYEQYF.

The V gene is TRBV5-1, the J gene TRBJ2-7; TRBD2 might be the D (5 bases). The V gene lost 2 bases and the J gene lost 4 bases, with 16 bases spanning the gap. This CDR3 contains 15 residues. Germline V gene lookup returns CDR1 SGHRS and CDR2 YFSETQ. CDR3 region: CASSLVGGLGYEQYF. In DNA form, the CDR3 reads TGCGCCAGCAGCTTAGTAGGCGGGTTGGGGTACGAGCAGTACTTC.

This clone has just one count. The chain links TRBV2 to TRBJ1-1; TRBD1 might be the D (6 bases). This CDR3 is built from 13 residues. Germline loops: CDR1 SNHLY, CDR2 FYNNEI. V dropped 6 bases and J dropped 3 bases, with 11 bases sitting between them. The CDR3 DNA is TGTGCCAGCAGCCCTACAGGGTACACTGAAGCTTTCTTT. Amino acids: CASSPTGYTEAFF.

The genes are TRBV7-2 and TRBJ2-1, with unresolved D. The V gene's germline CDR1 is SGHTA and CDR2 FQGNSA. The CDR3 is 14 amino acids. The V and J ends lost 2 bases and 6 bases respectively, with 11 bases between them. CDR3 residues: CASSLQAPPNEQFF. CDR3 nucleotides: TGTGCCAGCAGCTTACAAGCGCCACCCAATGAGCAGTTCTTC.

V is TRBV14 and J is TRBJ1-1, with D unclear. This CDR3 is built from 13 residues. CDR1 and CDR2 from the germline V gene are SGHDN and FVKESK. V gave up 5 bases and J gave up 1 base, with 8 bases separating them. The CDR3 DNA follows: TGTGCCAGCAGCGTTAACAAGAACACTGAAGCTTTCTTT. This codes for CASSVNKNTEAFF.

This chain connects TRBV5-4 to TRBJ2-3, with 7 bases that match TRBD1. Germline V gives CDR1 SGHNT, CDR2 YYREEE (reference sequence). V gave up 6 bases and J gave up 2 bases; unmatched junction bases: 6. This CDR3 region has 14 residues. This CDR3 is CASTGTAYTDTQYF. Here the CDR3 DNA reads TGTGCCAGCACCGGGACAGCCTACACAGATACGCAGTATTTT.

The chain has TRBV28 and TRBJ2-4; 10 positions agree with TRBD2. The CDR3 extends over 14 amino acids. The germline V gene has CDR1 MDHEN and CDR2 SYDVKM. The ends lost 8 bases at V and 7 bases at J; junction bases unmatched: 8. This CDR3 reads CASEPSGRGNIQYF. The CDR3 DNA follows: TGTGCCAGCGAACCTAGCGGGAGAGGGAACATTCAGTACTTC.

This chain uses TRBV6-1 with TRBJ1-5; unclear D gene. The CDR3 length is 14 residues. Deletions cut 6 bases from V and 1 base from J, with 10 bases between. CDR1 MNHNS and CDR2 SASEGT come from the germline V gene. The CDR3 loop reads CASRTSGSNQPQHF. CDR3 nucleotide sequence: TGTGCCAGCAGAACCTCAGGCAGCAATCAGCCCCAGCATTTT.

The V and J genes are TRBV2 and TRBJ1-5; 9 positions agree with TRBD1. The CDR3 is made up of 17 amino acids. After removal of 3 bases from V and 3 bases from J, the junction contained 9 bases not matched to a gene. The germline V gene encodes CDR1 SNHLY and CDR2 FYNNEI. CDR3 loop: CASSEGKGTGLNQPQHF. CDR3 sequence (DNA): TGTGCCAGCAGTGAGGGGAAAGGGACAGGGCTCAATCAGCCCCAGCATTTT.

The V gene is TRBV28, the J gene TRBJ2-6; TRBD1 is a possible D gene (6 bases). CDR3 size: 16 residues. Trimming left V 5 bases short and J 0 bases short, with 11 bases between. Germline V gene sequence: CDR1 MDHEN, CDR2 SYDVKM. For the CDR3, the DNA is TGTGCCAGCAGTGCCGGACAGATCTCTGGGGCCAACGTCCTGACTTTC. Amino acids: CASSAGQISGANVLTF.

The chain couples TRBV2 to TRBJ2-5; TRBD1 is a possible D gene (7 bases). With 4 bases removed from V and 5 bases from J, the gap between germline ends came to 20 bases. CDR1 is SNHLY, CDR2 FYNNEI, per germline. This CDR3 has 16 residues. The CDR3 nucleotides are TGTGCCAGCAGTGGAAGGGGGCGCTCAGGGGGGGAGACCCAGTACTTC. Residues: CASSGRGRSGGETQYF. Full variable domain (rest looked up from reference TRBV2 and TRBJ2-5): EPEVTQTPSHQVTQMGQEVILRCVPISNHLYFYWYRQILGQKVEFLVSFYNNEISEKSEIFDDQFSVERPDGSNFTLKIRSTKLEDSAMYFCASSGRGRSGGETQYFGPGTRLLVL.

The gene calls are TRBV4-1 and TRBJ1-2, with D perhaps matching TRBD1 (5 bases). The germline V gene has CDR1 MGHRA and CDR2 YSYEKL. Trimming cost V 1 base and J 2 bases, with 14 bases left between them. The CDR3 runs to 16 residues. CDR3 region: CASSQVRQGKNYGYTF. The CDR3, as DNA: TGCGCCAGCAGCCAAGTACGGCAGGGAAAAAACTATGGCTACACCTTC.

The genes are TRBV5-1 and TRBJ2-1, with 8 positions matching TRBD1. The V and J ends lost 2 bases and 4 bases, in that order; junction bases with no gene match: 8. Germline lookup yields CDR1 SGHRS and CDR2 YFSETQ. CDR3 length equals 16 residues. The CDR3 loop reads CASSFTAGGRYNEQFF. The CDR3 DNA sequence: TGCGCCAGCAGCTTTACCGCAGGGGGCAGATACAATGAGCAGTTCTTC.

The CDR3 here is CASSEDRGRGEQYF. The CDR3 bases are TGTGCCAGTAGTGAAGACAGGGGGCGAGGCGAGCAGTACTTC. The V gene is TRBV19, the J gene TRBJ2-7, with TRBD1 identical over 10 bases. Losses at the gene ends were 5 bases for V and 6 bases for J; bases not matched to a gene: 7. In germline, CDR1 is LNHDA, CDR2 SQIVND (reference sequence). The CDR3 is 14 amino acids.

V gene TRBV30 combines with J gene TRBJ2-1; tentative D call: TRBD2 (5 bases). V was clipped by 1 base and J by 8 bases, with 18 bases between them. Germline assignment: CDR1 GTSNPN and CDR2 SVGIG (reference sequence). This CDR3 has 15 residues. CDR3 protein: CAWSGRPASKHEQFF. For the CDR3, the DNA is TGTGCCTGGAGTGGACGGCCGGCTAGCAAACATGAGCAGTTCTTC.

The chain recombines TRBV29-1 with TRBJ2-1; perhaps TRBD1 as D (5 bases). This CDR3 region has 14 residues. CDR1 and CDR2 from the germline V gene are SQVTM and ANQGSEA. The germline V and J ends were trimmed by 4 bases and 1 base, with 11 bases remaining between them. CDR3 residues: CSVVGLGSYNEQFF. The CDR3 coding sequence is TGCAGCGTTGTGGGGCTAGGGTCCTACAATGAGCAGTTCTTC.

The chain carries TRBV28 and TRBJ2-1, with 9 bases fitting TRBD1. V shed 7 bases and J 4 bases; nucleotides not matched to a gene: 14. This CDR3 comprises 17 residues. CDR1 is MDHEN, CDR2 SYDVKM, per germline. This CDR3 reads CASTLVTGTGIYNEQFF. As DNA, the CDR3 is TGTGCCAGCACTTTGGTCACCGGGACAGGGATTTACAATGAGCAGTTCTTC.

The chain couples TRBV7-2 to TRBJ2-3; D is uncertain. Germline V gene lookup returns CDR1 SGHTA and CDR2 FQGNSA. The CDR3 extends over 14 amino acids. The V gene lost 0 bases and the J gene lost 3 bases, with 7 bases spanning the gap. The CDR3 DNA reads as TGTGCCAGCAGCTTAGCCTATCGAACAGATACGCAGTATTTT. Translated, it gives CASSLAYRTDTQYF.

This rearrangement joins TRBV27 to TRBJ2-5; TRBD2 matches 10 bases. CDR3 length: 16 amino acids. V gave up 10 bases and J gave up 0 bases; unmatched junction bases: 11. Per the germline V gene, CDR1 is MNHEY and CDR2 is SMNVEV (reference sequence). CDR3 loop: CATYGTSVPYQETQYF. CDR3 DNA sequence: TGTGCCACCTACGGGACTAGCGTTCCGTACCAAGAGACCCAGTACTTC.

J is TRBJ2-2 and V is TRBV5-1; no firm D call. Germline CDR1 SGHRS, CDR2 YFSETQ. The CDR3 spans 15 residues. Trimming pared 0 bases from V and 0 bases from J, leaving 6 bases between. CDR3 amino acids: CASSLEASNTGELFF. In DNA form, the CDR3 reads TGCGCCAGCAGCTTGGAAGCATCGAACACCGGGGAGCTGTTTTTT.

The CDR3 sequence: CASSLARYSYEQYF. CDR3 nucleotides: TGTGCCAGCAGCTTAGCCAGGTACTCCTACGAGCAGTACTTC. V usage is TRBV11-2 and J usage is TRBJ2-7; the D is unclear. This CDR3 spans 14 amino acids. From germline, CDR1 is SGHAT and CDR2 FQNNGV. V was shortened by 1 base and J by 0 bases, with 7 bases between the two germline ends.